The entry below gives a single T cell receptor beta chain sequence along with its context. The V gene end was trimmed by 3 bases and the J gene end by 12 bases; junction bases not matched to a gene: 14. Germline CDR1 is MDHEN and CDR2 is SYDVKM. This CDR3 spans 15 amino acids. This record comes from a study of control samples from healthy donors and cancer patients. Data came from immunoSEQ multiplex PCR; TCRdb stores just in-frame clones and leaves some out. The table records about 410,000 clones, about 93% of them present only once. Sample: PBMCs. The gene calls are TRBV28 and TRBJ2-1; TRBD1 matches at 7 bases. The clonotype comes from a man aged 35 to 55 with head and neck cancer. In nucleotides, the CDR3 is TGTGCCAGCAGTTTCCAACGACAGGGTCGGGTTGGGCAGTTCTTC. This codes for CASSFQRQGRVGQFF.